Listed below are T cell receptor beta chains from one sample, sequenced in a study of blood T cell repertoires in COVID-19. The protocol was immunoSEQ multiplex PCR, while the TCRdb copy is restricted to in-frame clones and leaves out a portion. The profile shows roughly 250,000 clones, about 85% of them singletons. Input material: PBMCs or T cells enriched from blood (not recorded which). Receptors were obtained from a woman aged 25 to 39 with acute COVID-19. Each CDR3 is given with its conserved first and last residue. The D gene is left open where the match is weak. Size is omitted from some rows. Given values are once, few, many or a class for expanded clones.

j_call: TRBJ2-1
clone_size: -
v_call: TRBV9
d_call: -
cdr3_nt: TGTGCCAGCAGCCCCAGGATGGGGGCGTTGTACAATGAGCAGTTCTTC
cdr3_aa: CASSPRMGALYNEQFF

j_call: TRBJ1-2
clone_size: -
v_call: TRBV19
d_call: -
cdr3_nt: TGTGCCAGTATTCCTGCGGGGGCAGGGTATGGCTACACCTTC
cdr3_aa: CASIPAGAGYGYTF

j_call: TRBJ2-1
clone_size: once
v_call: TRBV28
d_call: -
cdr3_nt: TGTGCCAGCAGTTTTACCCACACAGGGTTGACCAGGAATGAGCAGTTCTTC
cdr3_aa: CASSFTHTGLTRNEQFF

j_call: TRBJ2-4
clone_size: -
v_call: TRBV3-1/TRBV3-2
d_call: TRBD1
cdr3_nt: TGTGCCAGCAGCCAAGGCCGGACAGGACAGTACTTC
cdr3_aa: CASSQGRTGQYF

j_call: TRBJ2-1
clone_size: -
v_call: TRBV4-1
d_call: -
cdr3_nt: TGCGCCAGCAGCCAAGGAGAGACGCTAAGGGGGAATGAGCAGTTCTTC
cdr3_aa: CASSQGETLRGNEQFF

j_call: TRBJ2-2
clone_size: -
v_call: TRBV12-5
d_call: TRBD1
cdr3_nt: TGTGCTAGTGGAGCGGACAGGGGATCGAACACCGGGGAGCTGTTTTTT
cdr3_aa: CASGADRGSNTGELFF

j_call: TRBJ2-1
clone_size: -
v_call: TRBV6-5
d_call: -
cdr3_nt: TGTGCCAGCAGGCCGGGGAGCTCCTACAATGAGCAGTTCTTC
cdr3_aa: CASRPGSSYNEQFF

j_call: TRBJ2-2
clone_size: -
v_call: TRBV5-4
d_call: -
cdr3_nt: TGTGCCAGCAGCTTCCCAAACACCGGGGAGCTGTTTTTT
cdr3_aa: CASSFPNTGELFF

j_call: TRBJ2-2
clone_size: -
v_call: TRBV27
d_call: -
cdr3_nt: TGTGCCAGCAGTTTAGAACCGGGATTCGGGGAGCTGTTTTTT
cdr3_aa: CASSLEPGFGELFF

j_call: TRBJ1-1
clone_size: -
v_call: TRBV12-3/TRBV12-4
d_call: TRBD1
cdr3_nt: TGTGCCAGCAGTTGGACAGGGACTGAAGCTTTCTTT
cdr3_aa: CASSWTGTEAFF

j_call: TRBJ1-5
clone_size: -
v_call: TRBV15
d_call: -
cdr3_nt: TGTGCCACCAGCAGAGAGGCTCAGCCCCAGCATTTT
cdr3_aa: CATSREAQPQHF

j_call: TRBJ1-4
clone_size: -
v_call: TRBV5-1
d_call: TRBD1
cdr3_nt: TGCGCCAGCAGCCTGGACAGGGCTACTTTTGGGAATGAAAAACTGTTTTTT
cdr3_aa: CASSLDRATFGNEKLFF

j_call: TRBJ1-2
clone_size: -
v_call: TRBV5-4
d_call: TRBD1
cdr3_nt: TGTGCCAGCAGGTCCTCAGGGGGCGCGGGTGGCTACACCTTC
cdr3_aa: CASRSSGGAGGYTF

j_call: TRBJ1-2
clone_size: -
v_call: TRBV19
d_call: TRBD1
cdr3_nt: TGTGCCAGTAGTATAGAGGTGGGACAGGCCGTCTATGGCTACACCTTC
cdr3_aa: CASSIEVGQAVYGYTF

j_call: TRBJ2-7
clone_size: -
v_call: TRBV13
d_call: TRBD2
cdr3_nt: TGTGCCAGCAGCAAAGGACTAGCGGGAGTGAGAGCCTACGAGCAGTACTTC
cdr3_aa: CASSKGLAGVRAYEQYF

j_call: TRBJ2-7
clone_size: -
v_call: TRBV5-1
d_call: TRBD2
cdr3_nt: TGCGCCAGCAGTCCTAGCGGGGGCGGGGAGGAGCAGTACTTC
cdr3_aa: CASSPSGGGEEQYF

j_call: TRBJ2-3
clone_size: -
v_call: TRBV28
d_call: TRBD1
cdr3_nt: TGTGCCAGCAGTCCCCACAGGGGTGAAGGCAGAGATACGCAGTATTTT
cdr3_aa: CASSPHRGEGRDTQYF

j_call: TRBJ2-7
clone_size: -
v_call: TRBV9
d_call: TRBD1
cdr3_nt: TGTGCCAGCAGCAGAACCGGGACAGGTGACTACGAGCAGTACTTC
cdr3_aa: CASSRTGTGDYEQYF

j_call: TRBJ1-6
clone_size: -
v_call: TRBV5-1
d_call: TRBD1
cdr3_nt: TGCGCCAGCAGCCCCAGGACAGGTTCAGGATCACCCCTCCACTTT
cdr3_aa: CASSPRTGSGSPLHF

j_call: TRBJ2-1
clone_size: -
v_call: TRBV27
d_call: TRBD2
cdr3_nt: TGTGCCAGCAGTTTATTAGGTGCTAGCGGGACCGATGAGCAGTTCTTC
cdr3_aa: CASSLLGASGTDEQFF

j_call: TRBJ2-3
clone_size: -
v_call: TRBV7-2
d_call: TRBD2
cdr3_nt: TGTGCCAGCAGCCCAGGACTAGCGGGAGTTGGTGATACGCAGTATTTT
cdr3_aa: CASSPGLAGVGDTQYF

j_call: TRBJ2-5
clone_size: -
v_call: TRBV3-1/TRBV3-2
d_call: -
cdr3_nt: TGTGCCAGCAGCCGTGACTCTCCCGGAGAGACCCAGTACTTC
cdr3_aa: CASSRDSPGETQYF

j_call: TRBJ2-7
clone_size: -
v_call: TRBV27
d_call: -
cdr3_nt: TGTGCCAGCAGTCGGGGGGCCGAGCAGTACTTC
cdr3_aa: CASSRGAEQYF

j_call: TRBJ1-1
clone_size: -
v_call: TRBV3-1/TRBV3-2
d_call: -
cdr3_nt: TGTGCCAGCAGCCAAGGGGCCTGGCCCACTGAAGCTTTCTTT
cdr3_aa: CASSQGAWPTEAFF

j_call: TRBJ2-3
clone_size: -
v_call: TRBV6-5
d_call: TRBD1
cdr3_nt: TGTGCCAGCAGGGAGGACAGGGGGAGTACAGATACGCAGTATTTT
cdr3_aa: CASREDRGSTDTQYF

j_call: TRBJ2-2
clone_size: -
v_call: TRBV7-8
d_call: TRBD1
cdr3_nt: TGTGCCAGCAGCTTGTTGGGACAGGGGGCCACCGGGGAGCTGTTTTTT
cdr3_aa: CASSLLGQGATGELFF

j_call: TRBJ2-7
clone_size: -
v_call: TRBV4-1
d_call: TRBD2
cdr3_nt: TGCGCCAGCAGCCAAGATGCAGGGAGGGATGAGCAGTACTTC
cdr3_aa: CASSQDAGRDEQYF

j_call: TRBJ1-4
clone_size: -
v_call: TRBV6-4
d_call: TRBD1
cdr3_nt: TGTGCCAGCAGTGACTCTGACAGGGGGCGATCTAATGAAAAACTGTTTTTT
cdr3_aa: CASSDSDRGRSNEKLFF

j_call: TRBJ2-2
clone_size: -
v_call: TRBV3-1/TRBV3-2
d_call: -
cdr3_nt: TGTGCCAGCAGCCAAGTCGAGTGGAGGGGGGAGCTGTTTTTT
cdr3_aa: CASSQVEWRGELFF

j_call: TRBJ2-3
clone_size: few
v_call: TRBV6-2/TRBV6-3
d_call: -
cdr3_nt: TGTGCCAGCAGTTCGGGCAGGGGGGCAGATACGCAGTATTTT
cdr3_aa: CASSSGRGADTQYF

j_call: TRBJ1-4
clone_size: once
v_call: TRBV7-9
d_call: TRBD1
cdr3_nt: TGTGCCAGCAGCATCACAGGGGTGGAAAAACTGTTTTTT
cdr3_aa: CASSITGVEKLFF

j_call: TRBJ2-7
clone_size: -
v_call: TRBV7-9
d_call: TRBD1
cdr3_nt: TGTGCCAGCAGCTCCGGGACAGCAGGCTACGAGCAGTACTTC
cdr3_aa: CASSSGTAGYEQYF

j_call: TRBJ1-1
clone_size: -
v_call: TRBV29-1
d_call: TRBD1
cdr3_nt: TGCAGCGGCGGACAGGGGGTTTTCGGAAACACTGAAGCTTTCTTT
cdr3_aa: CSGGQGVFGNTEAFF

j_call: TRBJ2-2
clone_size: -
v_call: TRBV18
d_call: TRBD2
cdr3_nt: TGTGCCAGCTCACCAGGACTAGCGGATAACACCGGGGAGCTGTTTTTT
cdr3_aa: CASSPGLADNTGELFF

j_call: TRBJ2-1
clone_size: -
v_call: TRBV4-1
d_call: TRBD1
cdr3_nt: TGCGCCAGCAGCCCCCGGGACAGGGGCGGCAATGAGCAGTTCTTC
cdr3_aa: CASSPRDRGGNEQFF

j_call: TRBJ2-4
clone_size: -
v_call: TRBV30
d_call: TRBD2
cdr3_nt: TGTGCCTGGGGCCGGACTAGCGGGGGTTCACTAGCCAAAAACATTCAGTACTTC
cdr3_aa: CAWGRTSGGSLAKNIQYF

j_call: TRBJ1-6
clone_size: -
v_call: TRBV9
d_call: TRBD1
cdr3_nt: TGTGCCAGCAGCGGGCGACAGGGGAATTCACCCCTCCACTTT
cdr3_aa: CASSGRQGNSPLHF

j_call: TRBJ2-7
clone_size: few
v_call: TRBV2
d_call: -
cdr3_nt: TGTGCCAGCAGAGCCGGGACTGACTTTTACGAGCAGTACTTC
cdr3_aa: CASRAGTDFYEQYF

j_call: TRBJ2-1
clone_size: -
v_call: TRBV29-1
d_call: -
cdr3_nt: TGCAGCGTTGAAGTCAGGTACAATGAGCAGTTCTTC
cdr3_aa: CSVEVRYNEQFF

j_call: TRBJ1-1
clone_size: -
v_call: TRBV5-8
d_call: -
cdr3_nt: TGTGCCAGCAGACAAACAGGGAGCACTGAAGCTTTCTTT
cdr3_aa: CASRQTGSTEAFF

j_call: TRBJ2-5
clone_size: -
v_call: TRBV30
d_call: TRBD2
cdr3_nt: TGTGCCTGGAGTGCCCTAGCGGGACCGGGGGAGACCCAGTACTTC
cdr3_aa: CAWSALAGPGETQYF

j_call: TRBJ2-5
clone_size: once
v_call: TRBV3-1/TRBV3-2
d_call: TRBD2
cdr3_nt: TGTGCCAGCAGCCAAGGACTAGCGGGAGGGGAGACCCAGTACTTC
cdr3_aa: CASSQGLAGGETQYF